The 3 T cell receptor beta chains in this list originate from one sample, sequenced in a study of control samples from healthy donors and cancer patients. Clones were sequenced by immunoSEQ multiplex PCR, and TCRdb holds only the in-frame ones, with some missing. The sample lists 75,000 to 95,000 clones, approximately 84% occurring once. What was sequenced was PBMCs. These receptor sequences come from a man in his sixties or seventies with lung cancer.

The V call is TRBV3-1 (or the pseudogene TRBV3-2), the J call TRBJ2-4; D is unresolved. The CDR3 covers 14 residues. Looked up from germline, CDR1 is LGHDT and CDR2 is YNNKEL (reference sequence). V was shortened by 0 bases and J by 13 bases, with 16 bases between the two germline ends. The CDR3 DNA reads TGTGCCAGCAGCCAAGAGGCCCCCAGGTCCGCGCAGTACTTC. This encodes CASSQEAPRSAQYF.

This chain joins TRBV4-2 and TRBJ2-1; TRBD1 matches at 10 bases. Germline lookup yields CDR1 LGHNA and CDR2 YNFKEQ. The length of the CDR3 is 19 residues. Trimming removed 3 bases from V and 0 bases from J; junction bases left unmatched: 11. The CDR3 coding sequence is TGTGCCAGCAGCCAGATTCCGGGACAGGGGCCGAGCTCCTACAATGAGCAGTTCTTC. Translating it yields CASSQIPGQGPSSYNEQFF.

The chain uses TRBV5-1 and TRBJ2-3; D not certain. The CDR3 has 15 amino acids. From germline, CDR1 is SGHRS and CDR2 YFSETQ. V was pared by 1 base and J by 0 bases, with 9 bases between. Here the CDR3 DNA reads TGCGCCAGCAGCTTGTTATTGCGGAGCACAGATACGCAGTATTTT. Protein sequence: CASSLLLRSTDTQYF.